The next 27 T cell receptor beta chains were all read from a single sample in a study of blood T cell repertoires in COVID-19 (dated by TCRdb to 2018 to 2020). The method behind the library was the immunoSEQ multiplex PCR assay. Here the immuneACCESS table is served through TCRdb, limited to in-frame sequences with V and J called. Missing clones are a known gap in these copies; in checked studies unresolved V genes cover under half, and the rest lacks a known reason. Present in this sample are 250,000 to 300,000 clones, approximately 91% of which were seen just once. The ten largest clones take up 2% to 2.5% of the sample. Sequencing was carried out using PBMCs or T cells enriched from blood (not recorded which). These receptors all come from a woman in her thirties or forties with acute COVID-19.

The CDR3, as DNA: TGTGCCAGCAGTTACGGACAGGGGAGTGGCTACACCTTC. Encoded protein: CASSYGQGSGYTF. The V gene is TRBV12-3 or TRBV12-4, the J gene TRBJ1-2, with 9 bases aligning to TRBD1. Unmatched junction bases numbered 4, after V lost 4 bases and J lost 7 bases. The CDR3 has 13 residues.

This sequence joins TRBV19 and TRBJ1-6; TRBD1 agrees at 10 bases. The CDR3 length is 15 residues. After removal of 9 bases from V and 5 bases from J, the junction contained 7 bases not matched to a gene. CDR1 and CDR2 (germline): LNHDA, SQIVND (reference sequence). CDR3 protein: CASSQDRGDNSPLHF. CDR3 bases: TGTGCCAGCAGTCAGGACAGGGGGGATAATTCACCCCTCCACTTT.

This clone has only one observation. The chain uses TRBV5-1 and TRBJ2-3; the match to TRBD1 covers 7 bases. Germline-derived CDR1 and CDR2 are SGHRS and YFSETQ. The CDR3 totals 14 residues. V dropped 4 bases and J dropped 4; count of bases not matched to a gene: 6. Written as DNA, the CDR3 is TGCGCCAGCAGCCACTCGACAGGGTCAGATACGCAGTATTTT. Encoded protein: CASSHSTGSDTQYF.

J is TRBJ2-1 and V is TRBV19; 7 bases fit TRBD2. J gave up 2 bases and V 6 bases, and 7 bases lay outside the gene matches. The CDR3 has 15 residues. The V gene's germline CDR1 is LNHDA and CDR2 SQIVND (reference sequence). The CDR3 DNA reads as TGTGCCAGTAGCATCCGGGACTACCCCTACAATGAGCAGTTCTTC. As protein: CASSIRDYPYNEQFF.

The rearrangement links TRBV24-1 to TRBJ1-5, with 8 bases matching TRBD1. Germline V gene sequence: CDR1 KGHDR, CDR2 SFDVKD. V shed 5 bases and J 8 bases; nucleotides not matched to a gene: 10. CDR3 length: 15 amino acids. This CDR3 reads CATSVQDRVEKPQHF. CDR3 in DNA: TGTGCCACCAGTGTTCAGGACAGGGTAGAAAAGCCCCAGCATTTT.

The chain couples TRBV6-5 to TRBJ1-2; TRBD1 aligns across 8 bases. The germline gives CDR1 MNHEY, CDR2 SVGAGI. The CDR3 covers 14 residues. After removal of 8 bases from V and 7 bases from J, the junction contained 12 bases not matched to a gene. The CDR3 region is CASASGGVLGGYTF. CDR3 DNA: TGTGCCAGCGCCTCAGGGGGCGTGTTGGGTGGCTACACCTTC.

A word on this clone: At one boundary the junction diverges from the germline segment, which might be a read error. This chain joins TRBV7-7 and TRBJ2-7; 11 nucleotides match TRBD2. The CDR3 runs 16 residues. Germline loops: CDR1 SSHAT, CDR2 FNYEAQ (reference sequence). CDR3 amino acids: CASSETSGTVPTEQYF. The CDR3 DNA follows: TGTGCTAGCAGCGAGACTAGCGGGACAGTTCCTACCGAGCAGTACTTC.

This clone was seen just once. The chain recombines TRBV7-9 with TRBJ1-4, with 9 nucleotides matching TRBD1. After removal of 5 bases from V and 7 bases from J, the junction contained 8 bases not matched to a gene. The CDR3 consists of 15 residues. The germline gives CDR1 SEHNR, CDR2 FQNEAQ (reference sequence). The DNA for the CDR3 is TGTGCCAGCAGCCACGACAGGGGGAGGATTGAAAAACTGTTTTTT. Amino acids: CASSHDRGRIEKLFF.

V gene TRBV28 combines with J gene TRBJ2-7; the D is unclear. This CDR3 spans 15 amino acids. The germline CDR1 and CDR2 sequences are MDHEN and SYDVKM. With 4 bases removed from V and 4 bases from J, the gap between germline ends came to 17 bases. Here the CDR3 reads CASSSPIQATYEQYF. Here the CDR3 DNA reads TGTGCCAGCAGTTCCCCAATCCAGGCTACTTACGAGCAGTACTTC.

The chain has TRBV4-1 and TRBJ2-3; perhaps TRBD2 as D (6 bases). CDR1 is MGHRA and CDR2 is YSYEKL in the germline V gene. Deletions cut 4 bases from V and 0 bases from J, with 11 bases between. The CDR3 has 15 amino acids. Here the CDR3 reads CASSPAGTSTDTQYF. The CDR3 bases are TGCGCCAGCAGCCCGGCCGGGACTAGCACAGATACGCAGTATTTT.

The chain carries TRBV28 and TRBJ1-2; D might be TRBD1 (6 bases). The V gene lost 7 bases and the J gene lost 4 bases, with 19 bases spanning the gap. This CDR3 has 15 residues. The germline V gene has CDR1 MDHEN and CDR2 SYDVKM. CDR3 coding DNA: TGTGCCAGCAAGGATCGAAGGGACACCCTCTATGGCTACACCTTC. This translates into CASKDRRDTLYGYTF.

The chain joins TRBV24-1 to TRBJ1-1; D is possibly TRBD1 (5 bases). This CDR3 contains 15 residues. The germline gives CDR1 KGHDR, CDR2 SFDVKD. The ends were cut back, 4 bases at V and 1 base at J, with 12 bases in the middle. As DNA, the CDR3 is TGTGCCACCAGTGAGGGGAGGGGTTCGAACACTGAAGCTTTCTTT. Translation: CATSEGRGSNTEAFF.

This CDR3 reads CASSVTAGGPVDTQYF. CDR3 in DNA: TGTGCCAGCAGCGTAACCGCGGGGGGGCCGGTAGATACGCAGTATTTT. The chain combines TRBV9 with TRBJ2-3; TRBD2 aligns across 9 bases. In germline, CDR1 is SGDLS, CDR2 YYNGEE. The CDR3 is 16 amino acids. V trimming: 1 base; J trimming: 5 bases; junction bases outside the gene matches: 8.

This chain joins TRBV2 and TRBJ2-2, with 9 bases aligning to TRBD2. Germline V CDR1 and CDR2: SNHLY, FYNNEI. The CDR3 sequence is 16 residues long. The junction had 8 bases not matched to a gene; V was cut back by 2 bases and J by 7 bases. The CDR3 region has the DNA TGTGCCAGCAGTGAAAGCGGGACTAGCACAGGCGGGGAGCTGTTTTTT. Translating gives CASSESGTSTGGELFF.

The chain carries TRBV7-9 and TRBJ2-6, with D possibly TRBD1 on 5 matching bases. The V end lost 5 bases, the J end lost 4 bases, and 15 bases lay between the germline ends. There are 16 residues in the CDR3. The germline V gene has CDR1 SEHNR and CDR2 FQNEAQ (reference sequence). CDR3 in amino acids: CASSSPRVSGANVLTF. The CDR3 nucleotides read TGTGCCAGCAGCAGCCCCAGGGTTTCGGGGGCCAACGTCCTGACTTTC.

The DNA of the CDR3 is TGCGCCAGCAGCTTGACAGGGGGCGCCTACAATGAGCAGTTCTTC. As protein: CASSLTGGAYNEQFF. V and J are TRBV5-1 and TRBJ2-1; 9 bases fit TRBD1. Trimming at V came to 1 base and at J to 2 bases, leaving 1 base not matched to a gene. Germline V gene lookup returns CDR1 SGHRS and CDR2 YFSETQ. CDR3 length: 15 amino acids.

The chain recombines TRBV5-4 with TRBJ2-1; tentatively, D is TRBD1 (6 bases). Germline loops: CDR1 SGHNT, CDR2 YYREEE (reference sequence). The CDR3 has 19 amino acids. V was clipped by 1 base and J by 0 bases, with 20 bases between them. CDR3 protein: CASSLKGVGGPSSYNEQFF. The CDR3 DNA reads TGTGCCAGCAGCTTGAAAGGGGTAGGGGGACCTAGCTCCTACAATGAGCAGTTCTTC.

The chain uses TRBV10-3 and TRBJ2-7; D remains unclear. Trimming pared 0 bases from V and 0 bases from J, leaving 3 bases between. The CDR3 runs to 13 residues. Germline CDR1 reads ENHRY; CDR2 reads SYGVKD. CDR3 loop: CAISESASYEQYF. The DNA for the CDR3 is TGTGCCATCAGTGAGTCGGCCTCCTACGAGCAGTACTTC.

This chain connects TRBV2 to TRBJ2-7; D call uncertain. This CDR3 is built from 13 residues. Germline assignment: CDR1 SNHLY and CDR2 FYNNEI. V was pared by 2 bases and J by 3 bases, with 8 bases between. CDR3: CASSERWSYEQYF. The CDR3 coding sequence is TGTGCCAGCAGTGAACGGTGGAGCTACGAGCAGTACTTC. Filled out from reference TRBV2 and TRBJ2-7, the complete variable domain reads EPEVTQTPSHQVTQMGQEVILRCVPISNHLYFYWYRQILGQKVEFLVSFYNNEISEKSEIFDDQFSVERPDGSNFTLKIRSTKLEDSAMYFCASSERWSYEQYFGPGTRLTVT.

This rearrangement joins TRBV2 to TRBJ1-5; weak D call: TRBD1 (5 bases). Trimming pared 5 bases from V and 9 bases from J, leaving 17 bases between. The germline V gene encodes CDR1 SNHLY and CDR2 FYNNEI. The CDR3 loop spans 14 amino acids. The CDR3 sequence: CASSSWTSFSPQHF. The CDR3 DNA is TGTGCCAGCAGTAGTTGGACATCATTTTCGCCCCAGCATTTT.

The CDR3 loop is CASSFSPPGATDTQYF. Written as DNA, the CDR3 is TGCGCCAGCAGCTTTTCCCCCCCAGGGGCAACAGATACGCAGTATTTT. V usage is TRBV5-1 and J usage is TRBJ2-3, with D possibly being TRBD1 (6 bases). The V end lost 2 bases, the J end lost 3 bases, and 16 bases lay between the germline ends. Germline lookup yields CDR1 SGHRS and CDR2 YFSETQ. This CDR3 spans 16 amino acids.

The CDR3 spells CASSYRQDGVEAFF. The CDR3 bases are TGTGCCAGCAGCTACCGACAGGACGGGGTTGAAGCTTTCTTT. The chain is built from TRBV11-1 and TRBJ1-1, with D possibly TRBD1 on 6 matching bases. Looked up from germline, CDR1 is SGHAT and CDR2 is FQDESV (reference sequence). The CDR3 sequence is 14 residues long. Between the trimmed V and J ends, which lost 4 bases and 7 bases, there was a span of 16 bases.

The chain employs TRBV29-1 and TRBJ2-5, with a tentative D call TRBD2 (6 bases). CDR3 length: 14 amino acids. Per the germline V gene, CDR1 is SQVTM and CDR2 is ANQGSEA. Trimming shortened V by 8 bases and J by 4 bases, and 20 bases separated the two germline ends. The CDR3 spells CSIGGFSVRETQYF. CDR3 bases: TGCAGCATTGGAGGGTTTAGCGTGCGAGAGACCCAGTACTTC. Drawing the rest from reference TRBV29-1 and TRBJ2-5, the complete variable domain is SAVISQKPSRDICQRGTSLTIQCQVDSQVTMMFWYRQQPGQSLTLIATANQGSEATYESGFVIDKFPISRPNLTFSTLTVSNMSPEDSSIYLCSIGGFSVRETQYFGPGTRLLVL.

The CDR3 sequence is CATSDKGTGWNTEAFF. The CDR3 DNA follows: TGTGCCACCAGTGATAAAGGGACAGGCTGGAACACTGAAGCTTTCTTT. The genes are TRBV24-1 and TRBJ1-1; 8 bases line up with TRBD1. The CDR3 sequence is 16 residues long. In germline, CDR1 is KGHDR, CDR2 SFDVKD. J gave up 1 base and V 3 bases, and 6 bases lay outside the gene matches.

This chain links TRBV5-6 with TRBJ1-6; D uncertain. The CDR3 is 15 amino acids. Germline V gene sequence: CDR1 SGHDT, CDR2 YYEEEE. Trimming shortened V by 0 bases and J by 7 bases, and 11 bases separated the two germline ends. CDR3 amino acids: CASSLEGRANSPLHF. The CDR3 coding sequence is TGTGCCAGCAGCTTGGAAGGGAGGGCGAATTCACCCCTCCACTTT.

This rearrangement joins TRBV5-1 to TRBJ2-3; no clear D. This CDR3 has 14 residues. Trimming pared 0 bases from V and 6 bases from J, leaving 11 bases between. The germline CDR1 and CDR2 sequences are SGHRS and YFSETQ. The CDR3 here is CASSLGFSGDTQYF. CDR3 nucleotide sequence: TGCGCCAGCAGCTTGGGGTTCAGTGGTGATACGCAGTATTTT.

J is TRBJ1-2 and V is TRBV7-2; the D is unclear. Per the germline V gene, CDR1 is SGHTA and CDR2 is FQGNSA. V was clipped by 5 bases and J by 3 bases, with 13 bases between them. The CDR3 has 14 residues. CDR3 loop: CASSDPNRYYGYTF. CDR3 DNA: TGTGCCAGCAGCGATCCTAACAGATACTATGGCTACACCTTC. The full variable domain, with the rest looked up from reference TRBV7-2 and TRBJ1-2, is GAGVSQSPSNKVTEKGKDVELRCDPISGHTALYWYRQSLGQGLEFLIYFQGNSAPDKSGLPSDRFSAERTGGSVSTLTIQRTQQEDSAVYLCASSDPNRYYGYTFGSGTRLTVV.